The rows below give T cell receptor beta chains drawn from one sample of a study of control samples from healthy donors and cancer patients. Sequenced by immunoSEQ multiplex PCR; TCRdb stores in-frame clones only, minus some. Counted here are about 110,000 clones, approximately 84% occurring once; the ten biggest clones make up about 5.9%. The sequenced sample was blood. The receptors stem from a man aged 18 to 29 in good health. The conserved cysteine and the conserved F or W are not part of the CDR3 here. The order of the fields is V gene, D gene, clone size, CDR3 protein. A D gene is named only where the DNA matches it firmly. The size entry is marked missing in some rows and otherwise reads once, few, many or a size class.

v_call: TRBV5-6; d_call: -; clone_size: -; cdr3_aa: ASSKRNRVQETQY
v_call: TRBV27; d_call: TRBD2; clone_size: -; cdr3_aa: ASSSSGGRETQY
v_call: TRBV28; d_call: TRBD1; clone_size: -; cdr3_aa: ASDGQGGVKLF
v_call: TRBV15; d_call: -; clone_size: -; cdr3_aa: ATSLLVGSNYGYT
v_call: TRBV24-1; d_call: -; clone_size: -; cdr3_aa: ATSDFTASTDTQY
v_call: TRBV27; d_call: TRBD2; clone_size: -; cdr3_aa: ASSFRFRLAGEVETQY
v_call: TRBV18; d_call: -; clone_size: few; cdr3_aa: ASSPKGDTQY
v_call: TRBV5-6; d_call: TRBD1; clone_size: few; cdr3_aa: ASSAGGDQPQH
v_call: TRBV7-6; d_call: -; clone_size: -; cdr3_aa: ASSPRELTNEQY
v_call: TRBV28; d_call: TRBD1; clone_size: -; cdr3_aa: ASSPGGQNYGYT
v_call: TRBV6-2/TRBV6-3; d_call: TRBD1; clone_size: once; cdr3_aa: ASSDRTGLEEQY
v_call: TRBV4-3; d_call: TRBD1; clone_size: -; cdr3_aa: ASSRNRGGNYGYT
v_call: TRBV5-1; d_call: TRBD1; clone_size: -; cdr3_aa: ASSWGDRDLYNEQF
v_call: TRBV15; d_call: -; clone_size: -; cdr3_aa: ATSRGGEADTQY
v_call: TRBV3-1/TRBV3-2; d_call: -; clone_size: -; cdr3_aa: ASSQETASYEQY
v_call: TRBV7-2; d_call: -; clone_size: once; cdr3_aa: ASSVDTRRGNTIY